Below are 23 T cell receptor beta chains sequenced from a single sample in a study of post-analysis software for immune sequencing data. Unique molecular identifiers were present in the TCR beta cDNA libraries. TCRdb analysed the PCR reads with MiXCR anew, one entry per CDR3 protein. Of 750,000 to 950,000 distinct CDR3 sequences in the sample, approximately 53% were seen once. Study-level points and caveats: In patients, TRBV5-6, TRBV5-1 and TRBV20-1 belonged to five or six TRBV segments found more frequently than in controls.

Antigens for these TCRs are unknown. The source material was blood. The receptor set was obtained from a girl aged 10-17 years with multiple sclerosis.

The rearrangement links TRBV19 to TRBJ2-1; 11 bases match TRBD2. The CDR3 sequence is 17 residues long. Germline V gene data show CDR1 as LNHDA and CDR2 as SQIVND (reference sequence). The ends lost 4 bases at V and 6 bases at J; junction bases unmatched: 11. Here the CDR3 DNA reads TGTGCCAGTAGTACACCTTATCTAGCGGGAGGAGTCAATGAGCAGTTCTTC. It codes for CASSTPYLAGGVNEQFF. Complete variable domain (other parts from reference TRBV19 and TRBJ2-1): DGGITQSPKYLFRKEGQNVTLSCEQNLNHDAMYWYRQDPGQGLRLIYYSQIVNDFQKGDIAEGYSVSREKKESFPLTVTSAQKNPTAFYLCASSTPYLAGGVNEQFFGPGTRLTVL.

The chain recombines TRBV15 with TRBJ2-7, with a weak D call TRBD2 (6 bases). Germline CDR1 is LNHNV and CDR2 is YYDKDF (reference sequence). Trimming left V 4 bases short and J 7 bases short, with 32 bases between. The CDR3 spans 19 residues. The CDR3: CATSIPLLAGRRGGNEQYF. The CDR3 coding sequence is TGTGCCACCAGCATCCCCTTACTTGCGGGGAGGAGGGGTGGGAATGAGCAGTACTTC.

This sequence joins TRBV11-1 and TRBJ2-6, with 9 positions matching TRBD1. The CDR3 is 21 amino acids. The V gene's germline CDR1 is SGHAT and CDR2 FQDESV (reference sequence). V was clipped by 5 bases and J by 0 bases; unmatched bases: 17. CDR3 region: CASSPYVRTGVGTSGANVLTF. CDR3 DNA sequence: TGTGCCAGCAGCCCTTATGTCAGGACAGGGGTAGGCACCTCTGGGGCCAACGTCCTGACTTTC.

The chain recombines TRBV5-1 with TRBJ2-7, with unresolved D. The CDR3 totals 14 residues. Trimming stripped 4 bases from V and 5 bases from J, with 16 bases between. Germline CDR1 and CDR2: SGHRS and YFSETQ. The CDR3 nucleotides read TGCGCCAGCAGCACGGACGGTCAATCCCACGAGCAGTACTTC. Translated: CASSTDGQSHEQYF.

The chain is built from TRBV5-1 and TRBJ2-7, with 10 bases lining up with TRBD2. Germline CDR1 and CDR2: SGHRS and YFSETQ. V trimming: 0 bases; J trimming: 1 base; junction bases outside the gene matches: 7. The CDR3 spans 17 residues. CDR3 nucleotide sequence: TGCGCCAGCAGCTTGGAACTAGCGGGACGGGCTTCCTACGAGCAGTACTTC. It yields the protein CASSLELAGRASYEQYF.

The chain employs TRBV12-3 or TRBV12-4 and TRBJ2-7, with unresolved D. With 3 bases removed from V and 3 bases from J, the gap between germline ends came to 9 bases. CDR3 length equals 13 residues. The CDR3 nucleotides are TGTGCCAGCAGTTTCGCTAGGTTCTACGAGCAGTACTTC. As protein: CASSFARFYEQYF.

The V call is TRBV5-1, the J call TRBJ1-2; a weak D match, TRBD1 (5 bases). Germline V gene data show CDR1 as SGHRS and CDR2 as YFSETQ. V was clipped by 6 bases and J by 4 bases, with 16 bases between them. The CDR3 is 14 residues long. This CDR3 is CASTDPGLSYGYTF. DNA for the CDR3: TGCGCCAGCACCGACCCGGGACTTAGCTATGGCTACACCTTC.

The V call is TRBV5-1, the J call TRBJ2-7; 13 positions match TRBD2. CDR1 is SGHRS, CDR2 YFSETQ, per germline. Trimming at V came to 4 bases and at J to 11 bases, leaving 6 bases not matched to a gene. The CDR3 is made up of 13 amino acids. This CDR3 is CASSLGLAGAKYF. The DNA for the CDR3 is TGCGCCAGCAGCCTCGGACTAGCGGGAGCAAAGTACTTC.

Remarks on this clonotype: The DNA is left out, because the CDR3 cannot be placed on it with certainty; the CDR3 is given as TCRdb lists it. The gene calls are TRBV5-1 and TRBJ2-6; TRBD1 was called by the table and not checked on the DNA. CDR1 and CDR2 (germline): SGHRS, YFSETQ. The CDR3 length equals 18 residues, ends included. The CDR3 loop is CASSWGQGSGSGANVRTF.

The CDR3 loop is CASSPFWGGEETQYF. The CDR3, as DNA: TGTGCCAGCAGTCCCTTCTGGGGGGGCGAGGAGACCCAGTACTTC. The chain couples TRBV6-5 to TRBJ2-5; tentative D call: TRBD2 (7 bases). The germline V and J ends were trimmed by 5 bases and 5 bases, with 18 bases remaining between them. The germline V gene encodes CDR1 MNHEY and CDR2 SVGAGI. The CDR3 loop spans 15 amino acids.

CDR3 protein: CSAIGTSGGEETQYF. The CDR3 DNA is TGCAGTGCTATAGGGACTAGCGGGGGTGAGGAGACCCAGTACTTC. The V call is TRBV20-1, the J call TRBJ2-7, with 14 bases fitting TRBD2. The J call could be wrong; TRBJ2-5 is a better fit for the DNA end. This CDR3 region has 15 residues. Germline CDR1 and CDR2: DFQATT and SNEGSKA (reference sequence).

The chain joins TRBV7-3 to TRBJ2-5, with 7 nucleotides matching TRBD2. The end of the DNA is better explained by TRBJ2-7, so the J call may be wrong. The CDR3 consists of 17 residues. Germline CDR1 SGHTA, CDR2 FQGTGA. The CDR3 DNA follows: TGTGCCAGCAGCCTAGCCGTTCGGGGGGTTAATCCCCACGAGCAGTACTTC. Translation: CASSLAVRGVNPHEQYF.

The chain joins TRBV5-1 to TRBJ2-1; TRBD2 aligns across 12 bases. The CDR3 is made up of 14 amino acids. Germline lookup yields CDR1 SGHRS and CDR2 YFSETQ. V lost 6 bases, J lost 5 bases, and 3 bases stayed unmatched. The CDR3 coding sequence is TGCGCCAGCACCCGACTAGCGGGGGACAATGAGCAGTTCTTC. It yields the protein CASTRLAGDNEQFF.

The rearrangement links TRBV6-1 to TRBJ2-1, with D uncertain. This CDR3 comprises 12 residues. V was shortened by 7 bases and J by 8 bases, with 12 bases between the two germline ends. Germline V lookup: CDR1 MNHNS, CDR2 SASEGT. The chain's CDR3 is CASTGSIDEQFF. The CDR3, as DNA: TGTGCCAGCACCGGGTCGATCGATGAGCAGTTCTTC.

This chain joins TRBV11-2 and TRBJ2-3, with TRBD2 identical over 10 bases. J lost 6 bases, V lost 5 bases, and 8 bases had no gene match. Germline lookup yields CDR1 SGHAT and CDR2 FQNNGV. This CDR3 has 15 residues. CDR3 region: CASSAIAGGGDTQYF. For the CDR3, the DNA is TGTGCCAGCAGCGCCATAGCGGGGGGCGGGGATACGCAGTATTTT.

The rearrangement joins TRBV28 to TRBJ2-7; D is perhaps TRBD2 (5 bases). The CDR3 consists of 14 residues. Germline V gene lookup returns CDR1 MDHEN and CDR2 SYDVKM. V was shortened by 3 bases and J by 4 bases, with 13 bases between the two germline ends. The CDR3 loop is CASSLSSEVYEQYF. The CDR3 nucleotides are TGTGCCAGCAGTTTGAGTAGCGAAGTTTACGAGCAGTACTTC. Full variable domain (remainder filled in from reference TRBV28 and TRBJ2-7): DVKVTQSSRYLVKRTGEKVFLECVQDMDHENMFWYRQDPGLGLRLIYFSYDVKMKEKGDIPEGYSVSREKKERFSLILESASTNQTSMYLCASSLSSEVYEQYFGPGTRLTVT.

This clonotype was seen only once. The chain recombines TRBV25-1 with TRBJ2-7; D is tentatively TRBD1 or TRBD2 (5 bases each). The CDR3 sequence is 15 residues long. The V end lost 4 bases, the J end lost 2 bases, and 15 bases lay between the germline ends. Germline CDR1 and CDR2: MGHDK and SYGVNS. In nucleotides, the CDR3 is TGTGCCAGCAGTGCGGACATACGGGGAGCCTACGAGCAGTACTTC. Protein sequence: CASSADIRGAYEQYF.

This chain uses TRBV9 with TRBJ2-1; D not resolved. Germline loops: CDR1 SGDLS, CDR2 YYNGEE. Trimming shortened V by 0 bases and J by 6 bases, and 10 bases separated the two germline ends. The CDR3 length is 14 residues. The CDR3 here is CASSVAFLGNEQFF. The CDR3, as DNA: TGTGCCAGCAGCGTAGCCTTTCTGGGCAATGAGCAGTTCTTC.

The chain recombines TRBV2 with TRBJ2-5; 8 bases align to TRBD2. J lost 1 base, V lost 8 bases, and 12 bases had no gene match. The germline CDR1 and CDR2 sequences are SNHLY and FYNNEI. CDR3 length: 16 amino acids. DNA of the CDR3: TGTGCCAGCCTCACCCGGCTAGCGGGCCTCCAAGAGACCCAGTACTTC. This codes for CASLTRLAGLQETQYF.

The chain is built from TRBV12-3 or TRBV12-4 and TRBJ1-5; no clear D gene. Trimming took 2 bases from V and 4 from J, leaving 6 bases between them. This CDR3 is built from 13 residues. The CDR3 is CASSLTPNQPQHF. As DNA, the CDR3 is TGTGCCAGCAGTTTAACCCCGAATCAGCCCCAGCATTTT.

The chain couples TRBV20-1 to TRBJ2-1; D may be TRBD2 (5 bases). In germline, CDR1 is DFQATT, CDR2 SNEGSKA (reference sequence). The CDR3 runs 15 residues. V gave up 6 bases and J gave up 2 bases, with 17 bases separating them. For the CDR3, the DNA is TGCAGTGCCCATGGAGGCCCCCGCACCTACAATGAGCAGTTCTTC. It translates to CSAHGGPRTYNEQFF.

This rearrangement joins TRBV4-1 to TRBJ2-1, with D tentatively TRBD2 (5 bases). Germline V CDR1 and CDR2: MGHRA, YSYEKL. V lost 0 bases and J 7 bases, leaving 19 bases between the germline ends. The CDR3 has 17 amino acids. The CDR3 here is CASSQERVRHWDNEQFF. As DNA, the CDR3 is TGCGCCAGCAGCCAAGAGAGGGTAAGGCACTGGGATAATGAGCAGTTCTTC.

This clonotype turned up a few times. The rearrangement joins TRBV15 to TRBJ2-7, with TRBD2 as a possible D gene (7 bases). CDR3 length: 16 amino acids. The ends were cut back, 0 bases at V and 3 bases at J, with 15 bases in the middle. Germline assignment: CDR1 LNHNV and CDR2 YYDKDF (reference sequence). CDR3: CATSRDWGGPIYEQYF. The CDR3 DNA is TGTGCCACCAGCAGAGATTGGGGGGGCCCCATCTACGAGCAGTACTTC.